The T cell receptor beta chain under discussion was sequenced for a study of response to subunit inactivated influenza vaccine. The V gene end was trimmed by 0 bases and the J gene end by 4 bases; junction bases not matched to a gene: 1. The CDR3 spans 14 residues. The germline V gene encodes CDR1 ENHRY and CDR2 SYGVKD. In TCRdb, the RT-PCR reads were re-called with MiXCR into one record per CDR3 protein. Among around 520,000 distinct CDR3 sequences listed, 10% to 15% were seen once. This TCR derives from a man aged 50 to 60 who received an inactivated influenza vaccine. The starting material was PBMCs from blood, obtained on the day of vaccination. This chain links TRBV10-3 with TRBJ1-2; the match to TRBD1 covers 8 bases. CDR3: CAISESGQVYGYTF. CDR3 nucleotides: TGTGCCATCAGTGAGTCGGGACAGGTCTATGGCTACACCTTC.